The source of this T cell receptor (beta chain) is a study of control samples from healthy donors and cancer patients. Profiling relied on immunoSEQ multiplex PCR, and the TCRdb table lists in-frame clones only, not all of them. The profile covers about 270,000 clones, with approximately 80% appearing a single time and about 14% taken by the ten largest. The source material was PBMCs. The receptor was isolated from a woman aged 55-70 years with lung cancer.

The CDR3 protein is CASRSQPNTEAFF. The CDR3 DNA is TGTGCCAGCAGGTCGCAGCCTAACACTGAAGCTTTCTTT. J is TRBJ1-1 and V is TRBV11-2; D not certain. This CDR3 has 13 amino acids. CDR1 is SGHAT and CDR2 is FQNNGV in the germline V gene. Between the trimmed V and J ends, which lost 6 bases and 2 bases, there was a span of 10 bases.